Sequencing of this T cell receptor (beta chain) was carried out in a study of CD8+ T cells in alopecia areata. Study-level background: Tofacitinib treatment spanned 6 to 18 months, with 6 months off drug afterward.

Study results and limitations: Besides other cells, scalp samples also yield sequences of resident alphabeta T cells from normal skin.

It was cDNA, reverse transcribed from extracted RNA, that served as the sequencing template. TCRdb's copy holds only in-frame clones and misses some; the assay was immunoSEQ multiplex PCR. Among 150,000 to 250,000 clones listed, approximately 60% were seen once. Treatment here: oral pan-JAK inhibitor, 5-10 mg twice daily. Trimming took 4 bases from V and 2 from J, leaving 9 bases between them. The germline V gene encodes CDR1 GTSNPN and CDR2 SVGIG (reference sequence). CDR3 length: 13 residues. About this clone itself: Antigen: not known.

The sequenced sample was CD4+ T cells sorted from blood, obtained at week 4, from a patient treated with tofacitinib. The TCR sequence derives from a human donor with alopecia areata. The chain is built from TRBV30 and TRBJ1-5; no definite D call. The chain's CDR3 is CAWNEIGNQPQHF. Written as DNA, the CDR3 is TGTGCCTGGAACGAAATCGGCAATCAGCCCCAGCATTTT.